This T cell receptor beta chain was profiled in a study of cytomegalovirus exposure and HLA in healthy donors. Study-wide findings and caveats: Looking again later, the authors saw that most CMV-associated TCR beta chains seemed HLA-restricted. In a later analysis, at a false discovery rate of 0.05, approximately 16,000 TCR beta sequences were associated with HLA alleles.

This clone was found once. The antigen is undetermined. The study ran its PCR with 60 Vbeta and 13 Jbeta primers. The table came from immunoSEQ multiplex PCR; TCRdb's copy has only in-frame clones and leaves some out. The sample records about 200,000 clones, under 85% being singletons. There are 16 residues in the CDR3. The ends were cut back, 3 bases at V and 0 bases at J, with 11 bases in the middle. Germline values: CDR1 SGHTA, CDR2 FQGTGA. The receptor was isolated from a man aged 45-65 years in good health and CMV-seronegative. This chain uses TRBV7-3 with TRBJ2-2; no firm D call. Source material: PBMCs. CDR3 nucleotide sequence: TGTGCCAGCAGCTTCCAGCGAGGCACGAACACCGGGGAGCTGTTTTTT. This translates into CASSFQRGTNTGELFF.